Below are 10 T cell receptor beta chains sequenced from a single sample in a study of T cell responses to AZD1222 COVID-19 vaccine. Clones were read by immunoSEQ multiplex PCR, and TCRdb kept only the in-frame ones, dropping some. The sample yields 70,000 to 80,000 clones, about 78% seen once. The source material was peripheral blood, sampled 28 days after the second AZD1222 dose. The receptors derive from an adult who received the AZD1222 COVID-19 vaccine.

This clone was seen just once. The chain is built from TRBV19 and TRBJ2-1, with 14 bases aligning to TRBD2. V lost 3 bases, J lost 0 bases, and 4 bases stayed unmatched. The germline V gene has CDR1 LNHDA and CDR2 SQIVND (reference sequence). The CDR3 runs 18 residues. The CDR3 DNA reads TGTGCCAGTAGTATTCGGACTAGCGGGAGGAGCTCCTACAATGAGCAGTTCTTC. Its protein product is CASSIRTSGRSSYNEQFF.

The CDR3 here is CASSLRGLAYNEQFF. The CDR3 DNA is TGTGCCAGCAGTTTAAGGGGACTAGCTTACAATGAGCAGTTCTTC. The chain joins TRBV27 to TRBJ2-1; 9 bases map to TRBD2. Germline CDR1 and CDR2: MNHEY and SMNVEV (reference sequence). V gave up 2 bases and J gave up 4 bases; unmatched junction bases: 3. This CDR3 region has 15 residues.

This chain links TRBV13 with TRBJ2-5; D is ambiguous. The CDR3 is made up of 15 amino acids. V shed 2 bases and J shed 0 bases, with 10 bases lying between them. The germline V gene encodes CDR1 PRHDT and CDR2 FYEKMQ (reference sequence). CDR3 nucleotides: TGTGCCAGCAGCTTAAAGGCAGGATACCAAGAGACCCAGTACTTC. It yields the protein CASSLKAGYQETQYF.

The chain is built from TRBV11-1 and TRBJ2-1; maybe TRBD1 (5 bases). Trimming stripped 2 bases from V and 4 bases from J, with 15 bases between. From germline, CDR1 is SGHAT and CDR2 FQDESV (reference sequence). The CDR3 contains 16 residues. The CDR3 region is CASSLSSWGPYNEQFF. DNA of the CDR3: TGTGCCAGCAGCTTATCATCCTGGGGCCCATACAATGAGCAGTTCTTC.

This chain joins TRBV19 and TRBJ2-7; D may correspond to TRBD1 or TRBD2 (5 bases each). CDR1 and CDR2 from the germline V gene are LNHDA and SQIVND (reference sequence). The germline V and J ends were trimmed by 4 bases and 3 bases, with 22 bases remaining between them. This CDR3 has 17 amino acids. In nucleotides, the CDR3 is TGTGCCAGTAGTAAGGGGAGACTGGGGTCCGAGATCTACGAGCAGTACTTC. The encoded protein is CASSKGRLGSEIYEQYF.

The V gene is TRBV2, the J gene TRBJ2-6; TRBD1 might be the D (6 bases). Trimming removed 5 bases at V and 0 bases at J, with 8 bases between. This CDR3 has 15 residues. Germline V gene sequence: CDR1 SNHLY, CDR2 FYNNEI. The CDR3 loop is CASSTQGSGANVLTF. The CDR3 bases are TGTGCCAGCAGTACACAGGGCTCTGGGGCCAACGTCCTGACTTTC.

The V call is TRBV28, the J call TRBJ1-3; D remains unclear. Germline-derived CDR1 and CDR2 are MDHEN and SYDVKM. This CDR3 is built from 14 residues. V lost 5 bases and J lost 0, with 8 bases in between. The CDR3 spells CASSPPVSGNTIYF. CDR3 in DNA: TGTGCCAGCAGTCCCCCAGTCTCTGGAAACACCATATATTTT.

The CDR3 region has the DNA TGTGCCAGCAGGAGACTAGCGGGAGGGCGGAACACCGGGGAGCTGTTTTTT. Translated, it gives CASRRLAGGRNTGELFF. The J gene is TRBJ2-2, the V gene TRBV7-9, with 14 bases fitting TRBD2. Germline V gives CDR1 SEHNR, CDR2 FQNEAQ (reference sequence). Unmatched junction bases numbered 4, after V lost 6 bases and J lost 1 base. The CDR3 runs to 17 residues.

V gene TRBV11-3 combines with J gene TRBJ1-3; D is uncertain. Trimming pared 4 bases from V and 2 bases from J, leaving 6 bases between. The CDR3 extends over 13 amino acids. Germline CDR1 is SGHNT and CDR2 is YENEEA. CDR3 loop: CASSSLTGNTIYF. In DNA, the CDR3 is TGTGCCAGCAGCTCATTAACTGGAAACACCATATATTTT.

The chain is built from TRBV7-9 and TRBJ2-3; perhaps TRBD2 as D (6 bases). Trimming stripped 3 bases from V and 6 bases from J, with 19 bases between. CDR1 and CDR2 (germline): SEHNR, FQNEAQ (reference sequence). CDR3 size: 16 residues. CDR3 nucleotides: TGTGCCAGCAGCTTGGAACCGGGACTCGGATTTGATACGCAGTATTTT. Translation: CASSLEPGLGFDTQYF.